This T cell receptor (beta chain) was sequenced in a study of T cells in Graves' hyperthyroidism and ophthalmopathy. Study-level points and caveats: A median approximately 6.8 months before onset, the model predicted ophthalmopathy. A 13 V-J model separated ophthalmopathy from stable hyperthyroidism.

It was 10 ml of fresh peripheral blood that supplied the PBMCs. This clonotype was seen ten or more times. Antigen specificity is unknown. TCR beta CDR3 regions were amplified from RNA. HTBI primers drove first-round RT-PCR of the TCR CDR3. TCRdb passed the multiplex PCR reads through MiXCR, listing each CDR3 protein once. Of around 520,000 distinct CDR3 sequences in the sample, roughly 25% were seen once. Germline V gene lookup returns CDR1 ENHRY and CDR2 SYGVKD. The CDR3 runs to 13 residues. Trimming at V came to 11 bases and at J to 4 bases, leaving 6 bases not matched to a gene. This TCR came from a woman in her thirties with Graves' ophthalmopathy. Source material: blood. This chain joins TRBV10-3 and TRBJ2-2, with 8 bases that match TRBD1. The CDR3 reads CASGQGGTGELFF. DNA of the CDR3: TGTGCCTCCGGACAGGGAGGCACCGGGGAGCTGTTTTTT.